Detailed here is one T cell receptor (beta chain). Germline V CDR1 and CDR2: SGHNT, YYREEE (reference sequence). Trimming removed 0 bases from V and 2 bases from J, with 3 bases in between. The CDR3 covers 13 residues. The source of the sample is a study of T cell responses to AZD1222 COVID-19 vaccine. Generated by immunoSEQ multiplex PCR, the TCRdb table keeps only in-frame clones and is missing some. The data contain over 130,000 clones, approximately 92% of them singletons. This sequence originates from an adult in good health. The chain is built from TRBV5-4 and TRBJ2-1, with D hard to call. The sequenced sample was peripheral blood, obtained on day 0 of AZD1222 vaccination. CDR3 sequence (DNA): TGTGCCAGCAGCTTGGTTCCCTACAATGAGCAGTTCTTC. Its protein product is CASSLVPYNEQFF.